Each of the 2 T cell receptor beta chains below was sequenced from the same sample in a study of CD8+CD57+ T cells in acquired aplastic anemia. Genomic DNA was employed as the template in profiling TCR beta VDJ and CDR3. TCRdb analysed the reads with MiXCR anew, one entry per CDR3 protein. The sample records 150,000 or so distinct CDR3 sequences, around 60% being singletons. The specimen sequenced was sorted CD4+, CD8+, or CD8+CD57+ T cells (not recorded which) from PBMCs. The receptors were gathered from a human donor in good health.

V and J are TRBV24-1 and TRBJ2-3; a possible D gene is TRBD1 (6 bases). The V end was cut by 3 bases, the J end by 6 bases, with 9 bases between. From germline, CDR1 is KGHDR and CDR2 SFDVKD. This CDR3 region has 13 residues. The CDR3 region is CATSDPDRDTQYF. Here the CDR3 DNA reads TGTGCCACCAGTGATCCAGACAGGGATACGCAGTATTTT.

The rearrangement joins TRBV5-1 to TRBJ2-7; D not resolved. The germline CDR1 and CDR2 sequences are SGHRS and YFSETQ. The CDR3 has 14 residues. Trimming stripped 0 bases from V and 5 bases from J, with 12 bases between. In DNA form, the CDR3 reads TGCGCCAGCAGCTTGGTTCAGGTTACCGACGAGCAGTACTTC. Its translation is CASSLVQVTDEQYF.